These T cell receptor beta chains were read from a single sample in a study of metastatic and nonmetastatic thyroid tumors. TCRdb re-called the PCR reads with MiXCR. The sample holds approximately 28,000 clones, roughly a fifth seen once. Sequenced sample: blood. Source of these receptors: a female donor with papillary thyroid cancer or a benign thyroid nodule (not recorded which). Some clones in this sample may be carry-over from other donors' samples. CDR3s include the opening cysteine and the closing phenylalanine or tryptophan. The order of the fields is J gene, clone size, V gene, D gene, CDR3 protein, CDR3 DNA. D genes are given only for firm matches. A row's size may be missing; if present it is once, few, many or a size class.

TRBJ1-5,many,TRBV6-1,.,CASSDGGNQPQHF,TGTGCCAGCAGTGATGGAGGCAATCAGCCCCAGCATTTT
TRBJ2-2,.,TRBV4-2,TRBD2,CASSQVGSGISGELFF,TGTGCCAGCAGCCAAGTAGGTAGCGGGATTTCCGGGGAGCTGTTTTTT
TRBJ2-2,many,TRBV11-1,.,CASSSSATGRTGELFF,TGTGCCAGCAGCTCCTCCGCGACAGGGAGGACCGGGGAGCTGTTTTTT
TRBJ2-7,.,TRBV11-1,TRBD1,CASSLAAPGTGVYEQYF,TGTGCCAGCAGCTTAGCGGCCCCCGGGACAGGGGTGTACGAGCAGTACTTC
TRBJ1-2,many,TRBV29-1,.,CSVGEGQGYGYTF,TGCAGCGTTGGAGAGGGGCAGGGCTATGGCTACACCTTC
TRBJ1-4,many,TRBV4-3,.,CASSPGAPDEKLFF,TGCGCCAGCAGCCCGGGGGCGCCAGATGAAAAACTGTTTTTT
TRBJ2-7,once,TRBV5-1,TRBD1,CASSLLGQGAYEQYF,TGCGCCAGCAGCTTACTGGGACAGGGGGCCTACGAGCAGTACTTC
TRBJ1-1,.,TRBV10-1,.,CAPGVRTEAFF,TGCGCTCCTGGGGTGCGCACTGAAGCTTTCTTT
TRBJ2-2,few,TRBV6-1,.,CASRQENTGELFF,TGTGCCAGCAGACAGGAAAACACCGGGGAGCTGTTTTTT
TRBJ2-5,few,TRBV10-3,TRBD2,CAPIGTSERVQETQYF,TGTGCCCCCATTGGGACTAGCGAGAGGGTTCAAGAGACCCAGTACTTC